The T cell receptor (beta chain) under discussion was sequenced for a study of Ad26.COV2.S vaccination and SARS-CoV-2 variants. This clone came up once. The method was immunoSEQ multiplex PCR; TCRdb's version includes in-frame clones alone and lacks a portion of them. Of around 310,000 clones detected, about nine tenths appear once; the ten largest clones hold over 5%. In germline, CDR1 is SGHRS, CDR2 YFSETQ. This CDR3 is 15 amino acids long. V was shortened by 3 bases and J by 0 bases, with 7 bases between the two germline ends. The treatment is: around 19 received Ad26.COV2.S at low or high dose, single or two shots; 5 received placebo; per-sample allocation not given. Day 63 after the first injection of vaccine or placebo was the sampling time. In Boston, the donor was an adult between 18-55 years of age.

The sequence derives from a person aged 18 to 59 who received the Ad26.COV2.S COVID-19 vaccine or a placebo. Here the sequenced sample was peripheral blood, taken in a trial of Ad26.COV2.S vaccine versus placebo. This chain links TRBV5-1 with TRBJ2-6; D uncertain. The CDR3 DNA reads TGCGCCAGCAGCTCAACCAACTCTGGGGCCAACGTCCTGACTTTC. Protein sequence: CASSSTNSGANVLTF.